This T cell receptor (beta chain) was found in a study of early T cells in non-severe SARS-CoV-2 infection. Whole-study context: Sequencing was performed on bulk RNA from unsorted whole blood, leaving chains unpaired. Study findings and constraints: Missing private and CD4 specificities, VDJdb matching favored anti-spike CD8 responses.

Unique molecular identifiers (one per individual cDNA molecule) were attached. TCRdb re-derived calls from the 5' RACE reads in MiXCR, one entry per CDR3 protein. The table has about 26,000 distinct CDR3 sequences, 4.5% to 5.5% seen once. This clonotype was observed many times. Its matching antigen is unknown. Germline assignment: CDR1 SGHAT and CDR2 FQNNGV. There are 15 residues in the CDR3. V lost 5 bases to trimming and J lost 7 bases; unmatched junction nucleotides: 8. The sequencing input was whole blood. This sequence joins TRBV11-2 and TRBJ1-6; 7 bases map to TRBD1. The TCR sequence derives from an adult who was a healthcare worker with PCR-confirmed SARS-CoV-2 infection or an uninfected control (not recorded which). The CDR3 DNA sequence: TGTGCCAGCAGCCCTCCGCAGGGGGTGAATTCACCCCTCCACTTT. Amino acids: CASSPPQGVNSPLHF.